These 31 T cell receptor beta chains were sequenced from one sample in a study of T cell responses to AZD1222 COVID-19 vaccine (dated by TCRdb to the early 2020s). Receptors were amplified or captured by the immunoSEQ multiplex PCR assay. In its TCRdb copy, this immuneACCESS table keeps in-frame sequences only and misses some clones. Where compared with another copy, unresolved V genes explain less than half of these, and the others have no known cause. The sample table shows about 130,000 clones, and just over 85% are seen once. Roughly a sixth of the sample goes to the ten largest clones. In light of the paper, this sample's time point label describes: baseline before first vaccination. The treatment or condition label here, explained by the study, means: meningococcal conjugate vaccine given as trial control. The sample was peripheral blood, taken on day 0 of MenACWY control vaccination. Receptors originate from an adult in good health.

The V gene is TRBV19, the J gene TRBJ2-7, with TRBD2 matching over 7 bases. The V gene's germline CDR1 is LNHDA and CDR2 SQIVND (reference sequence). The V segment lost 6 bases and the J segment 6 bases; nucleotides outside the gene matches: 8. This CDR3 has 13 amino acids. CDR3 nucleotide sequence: TGTGCCAGTAGGAGCCGCGGGAGCGGCGAGCAGTACTTC. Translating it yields CASRSRGSGEQYF.

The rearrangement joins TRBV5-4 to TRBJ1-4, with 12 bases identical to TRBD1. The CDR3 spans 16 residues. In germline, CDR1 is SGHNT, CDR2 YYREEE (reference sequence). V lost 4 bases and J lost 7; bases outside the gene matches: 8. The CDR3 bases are TGTGCCAGCAGCGGGGGACAGGGGGCGTCTCTTGAAAAACTGTTTTTT. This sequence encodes CASSGGQGASLEKLFF.

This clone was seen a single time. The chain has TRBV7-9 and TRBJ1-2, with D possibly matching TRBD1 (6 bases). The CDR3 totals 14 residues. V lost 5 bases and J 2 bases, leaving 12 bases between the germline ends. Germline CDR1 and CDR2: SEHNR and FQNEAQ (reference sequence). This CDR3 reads CASSPITGNYGYTF. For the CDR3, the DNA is TGTGCCAGCAGCCCGATTACAGGGAACTATGGCTACACCTTC.

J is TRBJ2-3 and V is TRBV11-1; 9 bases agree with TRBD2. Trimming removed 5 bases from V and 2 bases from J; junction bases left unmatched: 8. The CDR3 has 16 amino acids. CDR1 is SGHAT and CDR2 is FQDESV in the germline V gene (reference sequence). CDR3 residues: CASSPWTSVNTDTQYF. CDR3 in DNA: TGTGCCAGCAGCCCCTGGACTAGCGTCAACACAGATACGCAGTATTTT.

In DNA form, the CDR3 reads TGTGCCAGCAGTTACTCGGGACAGGGGGGTGGAAACACCATATATTTT. This sequence encodes CASSYSGQGGGNTIYF. V is TRBV6-5 and J is TRBJ1-3; 11 nucleotides agree with TRBD1. Germline V gene lookup returns CDR1 MNHEY and CDR2 SVGAGI. The CDR3 is 16 amino acids. The V gene end was trimmed by 0 bases and the J gene end by 3 bases; junction bases not matched to a gene: 1.

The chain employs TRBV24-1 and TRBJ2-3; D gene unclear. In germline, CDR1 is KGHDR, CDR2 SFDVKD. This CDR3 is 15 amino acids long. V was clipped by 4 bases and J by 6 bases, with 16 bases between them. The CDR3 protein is CATSELLESRDTQYF. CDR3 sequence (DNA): TGTGCCACCAGTGAACTACTGGAGTCCCGGGATACGCAGTATTTT.

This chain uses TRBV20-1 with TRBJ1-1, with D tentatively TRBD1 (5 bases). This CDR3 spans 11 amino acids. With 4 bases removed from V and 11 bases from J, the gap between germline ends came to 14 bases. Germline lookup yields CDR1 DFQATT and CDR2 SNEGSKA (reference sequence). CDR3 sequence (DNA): TGCAGTGCTAATGATATCAGGGCGGCTTTCTTT. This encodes CSANDIRAAFF.

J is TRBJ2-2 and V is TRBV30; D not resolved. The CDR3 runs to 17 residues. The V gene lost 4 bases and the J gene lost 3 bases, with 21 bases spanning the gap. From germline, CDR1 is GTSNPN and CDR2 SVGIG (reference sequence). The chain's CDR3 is CAWTAPRFKDHTGELFF. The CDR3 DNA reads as TGTGCCTGGACAGCCCCCAGATTTAAAGACCACACCGGGGAGCTGTTTTTT.

CDR3 sequence: CAWSLSGTGGNQPQHF. The CDR3 DNA reads as TGTGCCTGGAGTCTTTCCGGGACAGGGGGAAATCAGCCCCAGCATTTT. This chain connects TRBV30 to TRBJ1-5; 11 bases match TRBD1. J was trimmed by 4 bases and V by 2 bases; bases with no gene match: 7. The germline CDR1 and CDR2 sequences are GTSNPN and SVGIG (reference sequence). The CDR3 spans 16 residues.

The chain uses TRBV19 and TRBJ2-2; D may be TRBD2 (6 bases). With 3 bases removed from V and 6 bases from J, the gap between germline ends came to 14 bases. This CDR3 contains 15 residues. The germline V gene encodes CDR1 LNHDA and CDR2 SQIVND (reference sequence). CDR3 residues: CASSIGLARAGELFF. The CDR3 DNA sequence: TGTGCCAGTAGTATTGGGCTAGCGAGGGCCGGGGAGCTGTTTTTT. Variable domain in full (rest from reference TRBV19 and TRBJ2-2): DGGITQSPKYLFRKEGQNVTLSCEQNLNHDAMYWYRQDPGQGLRLIYYSQIVNDFQKGDIAEGYSVSREKKESFPLTVTSAQKNPTAFYLCASSIGLARAGELFFGEGSRLTVL.

CDR3 loop: CASSYGSYEQYF. DNA for the CDR3: TGTGCCAGCAGTTACGGGAGTTACGAGCAGTACTTC. The rearrangement joins TRBV28 to TRBJ2-7, with D possibly being TRBD2 (6 bases). Germline CDR1 MDHEN, CDR2 SYDVKM. This CDR3 has 12 residues. The V gene lost 4 bases and the J gene lost 4 bases, with 8 bases spanning the gap.

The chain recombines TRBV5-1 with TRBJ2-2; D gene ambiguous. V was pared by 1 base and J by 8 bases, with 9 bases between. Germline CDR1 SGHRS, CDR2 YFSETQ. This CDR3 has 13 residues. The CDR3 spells CASSLLGRGELFF. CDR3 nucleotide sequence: TGCGCCAGCAGCTTGTTGGGTCGGGGGGAGCTGTTTTTT.

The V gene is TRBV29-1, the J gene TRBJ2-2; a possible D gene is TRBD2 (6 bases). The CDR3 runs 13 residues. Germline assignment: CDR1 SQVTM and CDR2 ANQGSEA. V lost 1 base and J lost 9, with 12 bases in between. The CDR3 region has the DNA TGCAGCGTTGAAGTTCAGGCGGGAAGGGAGCTGTTTTTT. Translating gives CSVEVQAGRELFF.

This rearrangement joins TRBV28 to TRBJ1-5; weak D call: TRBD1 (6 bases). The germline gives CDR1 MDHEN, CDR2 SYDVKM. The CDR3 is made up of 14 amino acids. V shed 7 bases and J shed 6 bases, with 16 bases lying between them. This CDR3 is CASIDMGGGQPQHF. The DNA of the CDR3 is TGTGCCAGCATAGATATGGGGGGCGGTCAGCCCCAGCATTTT.

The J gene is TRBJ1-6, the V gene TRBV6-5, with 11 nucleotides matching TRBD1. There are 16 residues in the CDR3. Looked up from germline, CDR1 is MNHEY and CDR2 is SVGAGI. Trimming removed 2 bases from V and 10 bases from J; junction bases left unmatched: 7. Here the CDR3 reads CASSYRGTGGPSPLHF. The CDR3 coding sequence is TGTGCCAGCAGTTACCGGGGGACAGGGGGTCCCTCACCCCTCCACTTT.

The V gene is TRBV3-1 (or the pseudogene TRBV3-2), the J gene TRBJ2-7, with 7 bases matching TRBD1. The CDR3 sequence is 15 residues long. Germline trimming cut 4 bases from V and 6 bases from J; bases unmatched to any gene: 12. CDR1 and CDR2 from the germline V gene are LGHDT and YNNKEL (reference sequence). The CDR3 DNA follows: TGTGCCAGCAGCCTGGCCGGACAGGTTGCCTCCGAGCAGTACTTC. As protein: CASSLAGQVASEQYF.

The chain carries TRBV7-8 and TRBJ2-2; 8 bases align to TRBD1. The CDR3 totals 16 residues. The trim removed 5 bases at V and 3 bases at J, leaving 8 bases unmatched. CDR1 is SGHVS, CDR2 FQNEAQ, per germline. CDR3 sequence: CASSRDGDRYTGELFF. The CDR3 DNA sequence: TGTGCCAGCAGCCGAGACGGGGACAGGTACACCGGGGAGCTGTTTTTT.

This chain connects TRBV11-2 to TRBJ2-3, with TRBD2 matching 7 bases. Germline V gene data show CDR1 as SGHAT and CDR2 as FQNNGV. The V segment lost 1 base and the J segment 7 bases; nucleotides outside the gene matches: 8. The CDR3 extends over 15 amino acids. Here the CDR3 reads CASSLVAGAPHTQYF. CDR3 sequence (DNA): TGTGCCAGCAGCTTAGTGGCGGGAGCACCCCATACGCAGTATTTT.

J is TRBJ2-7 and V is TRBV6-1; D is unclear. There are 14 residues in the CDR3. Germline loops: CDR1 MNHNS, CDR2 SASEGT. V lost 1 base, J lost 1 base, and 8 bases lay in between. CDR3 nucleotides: TGTGCCAGCAGTGAAGTCAGGTTATCCTACGAGCAGTACTTC. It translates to CASSEVRLSYEQYF.

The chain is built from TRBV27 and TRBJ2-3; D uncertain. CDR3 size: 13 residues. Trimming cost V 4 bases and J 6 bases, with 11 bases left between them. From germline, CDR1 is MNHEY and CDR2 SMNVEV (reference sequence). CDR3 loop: CASSYLYGDTQYF. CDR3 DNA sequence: TGTGCCAGCAGTTACCTTTATGGGGATACGCAGTATTTT.

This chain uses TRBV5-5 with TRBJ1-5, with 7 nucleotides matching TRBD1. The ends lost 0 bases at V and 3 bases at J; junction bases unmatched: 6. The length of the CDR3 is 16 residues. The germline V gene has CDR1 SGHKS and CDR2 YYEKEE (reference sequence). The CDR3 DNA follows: TGTGCCAGCAGCTTGGGACAGGGTAGTTCCAATCAGCCCCAGCATTTT. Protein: CASSLGQGSSNQPQHF.

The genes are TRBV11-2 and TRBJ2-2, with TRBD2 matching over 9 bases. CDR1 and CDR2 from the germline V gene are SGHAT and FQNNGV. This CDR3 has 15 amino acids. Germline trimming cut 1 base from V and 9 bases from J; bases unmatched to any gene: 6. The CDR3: CASSLASGNARELFF. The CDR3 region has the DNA TGTGCCAGCAGCTTAGCTAGCGGGAACGCCAGGGAGCTGTTTTTT. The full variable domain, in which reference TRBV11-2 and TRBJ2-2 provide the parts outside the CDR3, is EAGVAQSPRYKIIEKRQSVAFWCNPISGHATLYWYQQILGQGPKLLIQFQNNGVVDDSQLPKDRFSAERLKGVDSTLKIQPAKLEDSAVYLCASSLASGNARELFFGEGSRLTVL.

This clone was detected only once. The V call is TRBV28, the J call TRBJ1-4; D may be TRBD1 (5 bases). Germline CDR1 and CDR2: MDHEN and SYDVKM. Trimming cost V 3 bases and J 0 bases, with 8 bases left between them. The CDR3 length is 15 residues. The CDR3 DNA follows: TGTGCCAGCAGTTTTGGGGGATCAACTAATGAAAAACTGTTTTTT. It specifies CASSFGGSTNEKLFF.

CDR3 loop: CASSPLGPLYEQYF. The CDR3 DNA reads as TGTGCCAGCAGCCCACTGGGACCTCTCTACGAGCAGTACTTC. V is TRBV3-1 (or the pseudogene TRBV3-2) and J is TRBJ2-7; D may correspond to TRBD1 or TRBD2 (5 bases each). Germline CDR1 LGHDT, CDR2 YNNKEL (reference sequence). With 4 bases removed from V and 3 bases from J, the gap between germline ends came to 13 bases. The CDR3 is made up of 14 amino acids.

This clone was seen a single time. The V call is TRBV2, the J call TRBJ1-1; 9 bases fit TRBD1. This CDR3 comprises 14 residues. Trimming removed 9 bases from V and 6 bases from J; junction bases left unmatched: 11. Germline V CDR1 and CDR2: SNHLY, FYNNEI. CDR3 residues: CASTGGANRAEAFF. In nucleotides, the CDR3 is TGTGCCAGTACAGGGGGCGCAAACAGGGCTGAAGCTTTCTTT. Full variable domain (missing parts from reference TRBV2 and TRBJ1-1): EPEVTQTPSHQVTQMGQEVILRCVPISNHLYFYWYRQILGQKVEFLVSFYNNEISEKSEIFDDQFSVERPDGSNFTLKIRSTKLEDSAMYFCASTGGANRAEAFFGQGTRLTVV.

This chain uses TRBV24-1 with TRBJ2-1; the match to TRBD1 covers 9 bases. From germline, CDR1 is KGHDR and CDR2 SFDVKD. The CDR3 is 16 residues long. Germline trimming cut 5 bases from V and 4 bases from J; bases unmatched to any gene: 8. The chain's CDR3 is CATSGGRDRAYNEQFF. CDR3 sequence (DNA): TGTGCCACCAGTGGAGGCCGGGACAGGGCGTACAATGAGCAGTTCTTC.

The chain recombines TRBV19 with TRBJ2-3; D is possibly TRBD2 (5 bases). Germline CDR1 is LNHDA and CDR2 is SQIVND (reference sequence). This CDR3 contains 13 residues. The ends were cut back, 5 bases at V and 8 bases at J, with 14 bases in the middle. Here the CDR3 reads CASSSQGGPTQYF. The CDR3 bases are TGTGCCAGTAGTTCCCAAGGAGGACCTACGCAGTATTTT.

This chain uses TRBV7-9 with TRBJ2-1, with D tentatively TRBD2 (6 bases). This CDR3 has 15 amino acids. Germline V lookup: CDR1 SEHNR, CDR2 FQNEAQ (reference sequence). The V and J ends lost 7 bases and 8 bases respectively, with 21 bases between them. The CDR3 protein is CASTYPPGGRDEQFF. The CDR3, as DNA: TGTGCCAGCACCTATCCACCTGGAGGGAGAGATGAGCAGTTCTTC.

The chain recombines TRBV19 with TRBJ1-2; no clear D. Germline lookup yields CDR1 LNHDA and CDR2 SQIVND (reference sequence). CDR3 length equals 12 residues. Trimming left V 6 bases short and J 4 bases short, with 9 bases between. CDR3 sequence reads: CASRGGLYGYTF. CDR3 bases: TGTGCCAGTAGGGGCGGTCTCTATGGCTACACCTTC.

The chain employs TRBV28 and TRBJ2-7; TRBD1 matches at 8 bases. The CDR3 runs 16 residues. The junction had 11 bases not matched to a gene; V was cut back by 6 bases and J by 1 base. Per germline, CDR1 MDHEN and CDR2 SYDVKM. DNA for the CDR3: TGTGCCAGCAGCGAGACCGGGACAGGCCTTTCCTACGAGCAGTACTTC. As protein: CASSETGTGLSYEQYF.

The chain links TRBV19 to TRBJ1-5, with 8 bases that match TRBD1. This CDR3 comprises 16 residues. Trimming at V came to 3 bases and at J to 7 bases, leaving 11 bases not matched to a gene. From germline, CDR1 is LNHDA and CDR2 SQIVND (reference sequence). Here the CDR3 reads CASSILGAGGRQPQHF. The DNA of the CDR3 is TGTGCCAGTAGTATCTTGGGGGCAGGGGGCAGGCAGCCCCAGCATTTT.